This T cell receptor (beta chain) was documented in a study of blood T cells in healthy people across ages. From germline, CDR1 is DFQATT and CDR2 SNEGSKA (reference sequence). The CDR3 extends over 14 amino acids. Trimming cost V 0 bases and J 4 bases; bases outside gene matches: 6. Then a second PCR, running about 6 to 12 cycles, was carried out with a sample-barcoded 5' primer and a J-beta primer mix. TCRdb re-called the 5' RACE reads with MiXCR, one entry per CDR3 protein. The sample holds approximately 780,000 distinct CDR3 sequences, around a quarter seen once. This clonotype has just a few counts. These data were likewise used in another study, on T cells of mothers and their children.

Sequencing used blood. V gene TRBV20-1 combines with J gene TRBJ2-7; 7 positions match TRBD2. The clonotype was recovered from a boy between 10 and 17 years old in good health. The CDR3 loop reads CSARDRDYLYEQYF. The CDR3 DNA is TGCAGTGCTAGAGATAGGGACTATCTTTACGAGCAGTACTTC.